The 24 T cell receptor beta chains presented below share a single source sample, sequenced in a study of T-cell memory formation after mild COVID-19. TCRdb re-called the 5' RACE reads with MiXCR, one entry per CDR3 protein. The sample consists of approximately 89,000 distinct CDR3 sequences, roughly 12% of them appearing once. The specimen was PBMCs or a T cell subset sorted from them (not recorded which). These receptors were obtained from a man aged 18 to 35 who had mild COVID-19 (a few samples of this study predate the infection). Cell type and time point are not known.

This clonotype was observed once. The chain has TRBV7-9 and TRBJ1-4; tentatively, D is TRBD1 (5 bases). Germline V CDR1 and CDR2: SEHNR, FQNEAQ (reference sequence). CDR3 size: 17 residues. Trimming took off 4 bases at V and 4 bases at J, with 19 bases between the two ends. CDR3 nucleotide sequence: TGTGCCAGCAGCTCCGAACAGAGACTGACAGATAATGAAAAACTGTTTTTT. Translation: CASSSEQRLTDNEKLFF.

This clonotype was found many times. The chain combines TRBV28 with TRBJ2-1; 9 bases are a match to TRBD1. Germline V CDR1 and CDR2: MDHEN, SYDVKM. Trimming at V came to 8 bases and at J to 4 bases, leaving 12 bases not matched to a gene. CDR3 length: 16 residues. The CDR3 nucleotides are TGTGCCAGCTCCCCCGGGACAGGGTATACTTACAATGAGCAGTTCTTC. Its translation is CASSPGTGYTYNEQFF.

CDR3 DNA sequence: TGTGCCAGCAGCTCCCCCCGTACTGAAGCTTTCTTT. As protein: CASSSPRTEAFF. This chain links TRBV11-2 with TRBJ1-1; no clear D. Trimming cost V 4 bases and J 5 bases, with 8 bases left between them. The CDR3 has 12 residues. Per germline, CDR1 SGHAT and CDR2 FQNNGV. The full variable domain, with the rest looked up from reference TRBV11-2 and TRBJ1-1, is EAGVAQSPRYKIIEKRQSVAFWCNPISGHATLYWYQQILGQGPKLLIQFQNNGVVDDSQLPKDRFSAERLKGVDSTLKIQPAKLEDSAVYLCASSSPRTEAFFGQGTRLTVV.

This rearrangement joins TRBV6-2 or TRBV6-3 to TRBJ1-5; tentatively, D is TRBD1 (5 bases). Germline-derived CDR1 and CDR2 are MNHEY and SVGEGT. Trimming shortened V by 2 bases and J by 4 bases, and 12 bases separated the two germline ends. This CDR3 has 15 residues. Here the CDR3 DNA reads TGTGCCAGCAGTTACCTACGAGGGACTAATCAGCCCCAGCATTTT. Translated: CASSYLRGTNQPQHF.

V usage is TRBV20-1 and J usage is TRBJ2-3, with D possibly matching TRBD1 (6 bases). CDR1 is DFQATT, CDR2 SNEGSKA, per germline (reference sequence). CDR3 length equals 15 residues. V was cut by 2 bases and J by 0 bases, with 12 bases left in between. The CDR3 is CSARSGARSTDTQYF. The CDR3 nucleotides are TGCAGTGCTAGATCAGGGGCCCGTAGCACAGATACGCAGTATTTT.

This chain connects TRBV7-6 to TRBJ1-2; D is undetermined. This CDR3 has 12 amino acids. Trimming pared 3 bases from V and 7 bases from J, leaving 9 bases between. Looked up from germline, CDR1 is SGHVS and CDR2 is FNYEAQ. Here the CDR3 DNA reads TGTGCCAGCAGCTTCCTAAACGGTGGCTACACCTTC. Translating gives CASSFLNGGYTF.

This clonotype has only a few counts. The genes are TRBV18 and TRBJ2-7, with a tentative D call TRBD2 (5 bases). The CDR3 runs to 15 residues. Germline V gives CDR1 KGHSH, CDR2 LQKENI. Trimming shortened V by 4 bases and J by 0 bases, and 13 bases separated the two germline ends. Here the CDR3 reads CASSQGLAGSYEQYV. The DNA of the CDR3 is TGTGCCAGCTCACAAGGACTGGCGGGCTCCTACGAGCAGTACGTC.

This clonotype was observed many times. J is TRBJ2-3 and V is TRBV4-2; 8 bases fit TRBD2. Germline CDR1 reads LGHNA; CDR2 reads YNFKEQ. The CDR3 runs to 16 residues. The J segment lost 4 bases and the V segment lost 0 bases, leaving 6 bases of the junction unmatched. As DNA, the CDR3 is TGTGCCAGCAGCCAAGATATCGGGGGGGCTTCAGATACGCAGTATTTT. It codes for CASSQDIGGASDTQYF.

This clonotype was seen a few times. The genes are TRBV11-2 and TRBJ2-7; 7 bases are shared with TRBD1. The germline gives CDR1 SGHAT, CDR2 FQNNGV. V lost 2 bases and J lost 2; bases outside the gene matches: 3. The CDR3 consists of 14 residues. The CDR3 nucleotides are TGTGCCAGCAGCTTAACGCAGGGGGCCTACGAGCAGTACGTC. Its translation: CASSLTQGAYEQYV.

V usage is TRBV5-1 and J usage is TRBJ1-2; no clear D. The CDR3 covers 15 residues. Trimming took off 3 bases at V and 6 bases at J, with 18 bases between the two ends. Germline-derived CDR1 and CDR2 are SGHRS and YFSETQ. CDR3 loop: CASSSLGSPLDGYTF. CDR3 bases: TGCGCCAGCAGCTCCTTGGGCAGTCCTTTAGATGGCTACACCTTC.

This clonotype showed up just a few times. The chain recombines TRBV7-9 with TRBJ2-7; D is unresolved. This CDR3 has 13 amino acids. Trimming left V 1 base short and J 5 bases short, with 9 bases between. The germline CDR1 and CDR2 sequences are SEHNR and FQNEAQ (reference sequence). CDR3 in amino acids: CASSLGSGHEQYV. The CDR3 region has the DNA TGTGCCAGCAGCTTAGGGAGTGGACACGAGCAGTACGTC.

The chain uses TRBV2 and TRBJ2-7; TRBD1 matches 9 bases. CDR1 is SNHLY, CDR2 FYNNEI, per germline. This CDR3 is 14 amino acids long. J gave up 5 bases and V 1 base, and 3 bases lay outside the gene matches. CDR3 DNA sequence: TGTGCCAGCAGTGAAGGGACAGGGGCCCACGAGCAGTACGTC. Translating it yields CASSEGTGAHEQYV.

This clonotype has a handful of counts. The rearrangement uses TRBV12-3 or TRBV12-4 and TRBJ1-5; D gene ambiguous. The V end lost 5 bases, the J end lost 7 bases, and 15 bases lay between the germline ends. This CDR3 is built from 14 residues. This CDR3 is CASSQDSPSQPQHF. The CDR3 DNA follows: TGTGCCAGCAGTCAGGACTCGCCCAGCCAGCCCCAGCATTTT.

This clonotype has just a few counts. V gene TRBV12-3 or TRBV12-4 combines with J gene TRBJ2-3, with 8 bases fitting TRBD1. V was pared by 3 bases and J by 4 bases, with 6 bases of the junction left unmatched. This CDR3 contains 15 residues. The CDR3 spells CASSFDRGGADTQYF. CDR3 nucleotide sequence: TGTGCCAGCAGTTTCGACAGGGGTGGTGCAGATACGCAGTATTTT.

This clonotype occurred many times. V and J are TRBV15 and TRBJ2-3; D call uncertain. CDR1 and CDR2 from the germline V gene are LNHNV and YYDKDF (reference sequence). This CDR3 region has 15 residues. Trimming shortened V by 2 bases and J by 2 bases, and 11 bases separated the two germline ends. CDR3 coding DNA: TGTGCCACCAGCAGACTCGGGCAGGACACAGATACGCAGTATTTT. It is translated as CATSRLGQDTDTQYF.

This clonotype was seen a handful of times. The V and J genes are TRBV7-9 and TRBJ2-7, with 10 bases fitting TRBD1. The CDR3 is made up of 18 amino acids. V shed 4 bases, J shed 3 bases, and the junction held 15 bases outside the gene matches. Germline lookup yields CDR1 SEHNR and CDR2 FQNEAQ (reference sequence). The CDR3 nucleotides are TGTGCCAGCAGCTCCAACGGCCCCGGGACAGGGGATAACTACGAGCAGTACTTC. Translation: CASSSNGPGTGDNYEQYF. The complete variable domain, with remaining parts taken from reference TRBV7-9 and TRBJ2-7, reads DTGVSQNPRHKITKRGQNVTFRCDPISEHNRLYWYRQTLGQGPEFLTYFQNEAQLEKSRLLSDRFSAERPKGSFSTLEIQRTEQGDSAMYLCASSSNGPGTGDNYEQYFGPGTRLTVT.

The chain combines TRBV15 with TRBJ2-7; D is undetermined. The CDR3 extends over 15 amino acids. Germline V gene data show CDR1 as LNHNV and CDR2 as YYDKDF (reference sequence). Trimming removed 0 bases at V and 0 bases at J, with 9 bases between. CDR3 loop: CATSRDRASSYEQYF. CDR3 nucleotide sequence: TGTGCCACCAGCAGAGACCGGGCGAGCTCCTACGAGCAGTACTTC.

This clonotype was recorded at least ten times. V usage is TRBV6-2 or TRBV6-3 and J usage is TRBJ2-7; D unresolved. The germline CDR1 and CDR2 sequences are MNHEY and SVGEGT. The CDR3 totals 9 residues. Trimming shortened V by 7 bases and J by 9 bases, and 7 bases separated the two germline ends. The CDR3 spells CASTPTQYV. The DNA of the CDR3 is TGTGCCAGCACGCCGACGCAGTACGTC.

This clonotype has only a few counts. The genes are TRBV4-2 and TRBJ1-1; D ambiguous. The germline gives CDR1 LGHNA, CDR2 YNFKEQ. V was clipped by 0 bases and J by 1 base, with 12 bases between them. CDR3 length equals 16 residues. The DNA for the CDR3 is TGTGCCAGCAGCCAAGAAGAGGCAGATTCGAACACTGAAGCTTTCTTT. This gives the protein CASSQEEADSNTEAFF.

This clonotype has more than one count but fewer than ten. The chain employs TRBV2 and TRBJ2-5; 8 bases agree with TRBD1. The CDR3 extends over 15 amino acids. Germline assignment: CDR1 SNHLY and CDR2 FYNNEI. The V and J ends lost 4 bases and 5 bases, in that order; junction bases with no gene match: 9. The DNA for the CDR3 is TGTGCCAGCAGTGGAGGCACAGGGGGTTGGGAGACCCAGTACTTC. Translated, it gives CASSGGTGGWETQYF.

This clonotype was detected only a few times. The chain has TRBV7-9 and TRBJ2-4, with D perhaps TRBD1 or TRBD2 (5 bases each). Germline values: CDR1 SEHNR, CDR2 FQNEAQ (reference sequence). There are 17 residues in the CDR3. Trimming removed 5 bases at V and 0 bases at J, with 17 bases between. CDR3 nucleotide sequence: TGTGCCAGCAGCAATGGCCGGGACCCCTTAGCCAAAAACATTCAGTACTTC. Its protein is CASSNGRDPLAKNIQYF.

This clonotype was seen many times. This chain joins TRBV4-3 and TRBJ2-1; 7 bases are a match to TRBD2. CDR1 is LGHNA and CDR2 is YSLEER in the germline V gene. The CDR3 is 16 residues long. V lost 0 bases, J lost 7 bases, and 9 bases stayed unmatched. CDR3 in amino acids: CASSQDKRGLGNEQFF. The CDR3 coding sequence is TGCGCCAGCAGCCAAGATAAGCGGGGACTGGGAAATGAGCAGTTCTTC.

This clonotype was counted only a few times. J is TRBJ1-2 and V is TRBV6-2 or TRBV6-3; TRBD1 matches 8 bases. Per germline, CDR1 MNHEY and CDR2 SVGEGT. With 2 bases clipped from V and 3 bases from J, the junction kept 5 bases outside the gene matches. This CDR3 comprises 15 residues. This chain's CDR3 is CASSYPGTGDYGYTF. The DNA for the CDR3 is TGTGCCAGCAGTTACCCCGGGACAGGAGACTATGGCTACACCTTC.

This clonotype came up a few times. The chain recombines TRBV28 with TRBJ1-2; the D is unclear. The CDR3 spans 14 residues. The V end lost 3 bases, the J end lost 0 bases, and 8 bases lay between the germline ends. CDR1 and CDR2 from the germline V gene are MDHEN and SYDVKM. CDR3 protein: CASSFSKTNYGYTF. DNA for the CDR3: TGTGCCAGCAGTTTTAGTAAGACTAACTATGGCTACACCTTC.